A selection of T cell receptor beta chains follows, all from one sample in a study of prognosis after radiotherapy for stage I lung cancer. TCRdb recomputed calls from the multiplex PCR reads with MiXCR, one row per CDR3 protein. The repertoire consists of 15,000 to 25,000 distinct CDR3 sequences, with about 27% occurring once and the leading ten covering less than 25%. The sequencing here drew on PBMCs, taken before or after stereotactic body radiation therapy (not recorded which). The origin of the receptors is a donor aged 50 or older with non-small cell lung cancer. Each CDR3 is given with its conserved first and last residue. A D gene is named only where the DNA matches it firmly. The size of a clone is reported for some rows only, either as once, few or many, or as a class for expanded clones.

j_gene | len | v_gene | d_gene | abundance | CDR3aa | CDR3nt
TRBJ1-5 | 13 | TRBV28 | - | many | CASNGDLNQPQHF | TGTGCCAGCAACGGGGATCTCAATCAGCCCCAGCATTTT
TRBJ2-5 | 13 | TRBV6-4 | TRBD1 | many | CASRTGNGETQYF | TGTGCCAGCAGGACAGGGAACGGGGAGACCCAGTACTTC
TRBJ2-1 | 13 | TRBV18 | - | many | CASSPARGGEQFF | TGTGCCAGCTCACCGGCTAGAGGGGGTGAGCAGTTCTTC
TRBJ1-5 | 12 | TRBV30 | - | many | CAWGEGGTPQHF | TGTGCCTGGGGGGAGGGGGGTACGCCCCAGCATTTT
TRBJ2-1 | 14 | TRBV30 | - | - | CAWITWDAVNEQFF | TGTGCCTGGATCACATGGGACGCCGTCAATGAGCAGTTCTTC
TRBJ2-4 | 14 | TRBV5-4 | TRBD1 | - | CASSRDRGKNIQYF | TGTGCCAGCAGCCGAGACAGGGGGAAAAACATTCAGTACTTC
TRBJ1-4 | 17 | TRBV6-1 | - | - | CASSARVYGATNEKLFF | TGTGCCAGCAGTGCAAGGGTGTACGGCGCAACTAATGAAAAACTGTTTTTT
TRBJ2-2 | 17 | TRBV7-6 | TRBD1 | many | CASSLNRDRGSTGELFF | TGTGCCAGCAGCTTAAATCGGGACAGGGGATCCACCGGGGAGCTGTTTTTT
TRBJ2-2 | 15 | TRBV28 | - | - | CASSMTSPNNGELFF | TGTGCCAGTAGCATGACTAGTCCTAACAACGGGGAGCTGTTTTTT
TRBJ2-4 | 16 | TRBV7-2 | - | many | CASSLAPGVAKNIQYF | TGTGCCAGCAGCTTAGCCCCAGGGGTGGCCAAAAACATTCAGTACTTC
TRBJ2-7 | 17 | TRBV10-3 | TRBD2 | many | CAISEGGLAGSSYEQYF | TGTGCCATCAGTGAAGGGGGACTAGCGGGAAGCTCCTACGAGCAGTACTTC
TRBJ1-5 | 14 | TRBV7-8 | - | many | CASSFSGVGQPQHF | TGTGCCAGCAGCTTTTCCGGGGTCGGGCAGCCCCAGCATTTT
TRBJ2-1 | 14 | TRBV10-3 | TRBD2 | many | CAVRTSGRANEQFF | TGTGCCGTCAGAACTAGCGGGAGGGCCAATGAGCAGTTCTTC
TRBJ2-7 | 16 | TRBV5-1 | TRBD1 | many | CASSPSQGAIHYEQYF | TGCGCCAGCAGCCCATCACAGGGGGCAATTCACTACGAGCAGTACTTC
TRBJ2-5 | 16 | TRBV5-1 | TRBD2 | many | CASSGGLAGYQETQYF | TGCGCCAGCAGCGGCGGACTAGCGGGGTACCAAGAGACCCAGTACTTC
TRBJ2-4 | 15 | TRBV7-9 | - | many | CASSLGRGHKNIQYF | TGTGCCAGCAGCTTAGGTCGGGGCCATAAAAACATTCAGTACTTC
TRBJ2-3 | 16 | TRBV2 | TRBD2 | medium-sized | CASRVGASGSADTQYF | TGTGCCAGCAGGGTTGGGGCTAGCGGGAGTGCAGATACGCAGTATTTT
TRBJ2-1 | 16 | TRBV18 | TRBD2 | many | CASSPSAGLAYNEQFF | TGTGCCAGCTCACCCTCGGCAGGACTAGCCTACAATGAGCAGTTCTTC
TRBJ2-2 | 17 | TRBV7-8 | TRBD2 | many | CASSTETLGLAAGELFF | TGTGCCAGCAGCACGGAGACCCTCGGGCTAGCGGCCGGGGAGCTGTTTTTT
TRBJ2-3 | 15 | TRBV10-3 | TRBD2 | many | CAISRLAGGVDTQYF | TGTGCCATCTCCCGACTAGCGGGAGGGGTAGATACGCAGTATTTT
TRBJ1-1 | 13 | TRBV28 | - | many | CATTAFMNTEAFF | TGTGCCACGACAGCTTTTATGAACACTGAAGCTTTCTTT
TRBJ2-1 | 15 | TRBV6-5 | TRBD2 | - | CASSSSVLAGLEQFF | TGTGCCAGCAGTTCCTCTGTACTAGCGGGTCTTGAGCAGTTCTTC
TRBJ2-7 | 16 | TRBV27 | TRBD2 | many | CASRRFAGGGSYEQYF | TGTGCCAGCAGGAGGTTTGCGGGAGGTGGCTCCTACGAGCAGTACTTC
TRBJ2-1 | 16 | TRBV27 | TRBD2 | many | CASSFEGGSVGNEQFF | TGTGCCAGCAGTTTTGAAGGCGGGAGCGTCGGCAATGAGCAGTTCTTC
TRBJ2-3 | 18 | TRBV4-3 | - | - | CASSQGSGHQTSTDTQYF | TGCGCCAGCAGCCAAGGGTCGGGACACCAAACTAGCACAGATACGCAGTATTTT
TRBJ1-5 | 13 | TRBV4-1 | - | many | CASSQESRQPQHF | TGCGCCAGCAGCCAAGAATCCCGGCAGCCCCAGCATTTT
TRBJ2-1 | 13 | TRBV20-1 | - | many | CSGELVIGNEQFF | TGCAGTGGGGAACTAGTTATCGGCAATGAGCAGTTCTTC
TRBJ1-1 | 13 | TRBV3-1 | - | many | CASSQLGRTEAFF | TGTGCCAGCAGCCAACTCGGGCGCACTGAAGCTTTCTTT
TRBJ1-1 | 13 | TRBV7-9 | TRBD1 | many | CASSKSQGAEAFF | TGTGCCAGCAGTAAGTCACAGGGGGCTGAAGCTTTCTTT
TRBJ2-7 | 15 | TRBV2 | - | many | CASSELAGRFYEQYF | TGTGCCAGCAGTGAATTGGCGGGACGGTTCTACGAGCAGTACTTC
TRBJ2-7 | 15 | TRBV12-3/TRBV12-4 | TRBD2 | many | CASSQTAGGPYEQYF | TGTGCCAGCAGCCAAACAGCGGGAGGCCCCTACGAGCAGTACTTC
TRBJ1-5 | 13 | TRBV12-3/TRBV12-4 | TRBD1 | many | CASRDRGDQPQHF | TGTGCCAGCCGGGACAGGGGGGATCAGCCCCAGCATTTT
TRBJ2-7 | 15 | TRBV7-8 | - | many | CASSLGRTDPYEQYF | TGTGCCAGCAGCTTGGGTAGGACTGACCCCTACGAGCAGTACTTC
TRBJ2-7 | 12 | TRBV20-1 | - | many | CSARTGGHEQYF | TGCAGTGCTAGAACCGGGGGGCACGAGCAGTACTTC
TRBJ2-3 | 15 | TRBV7-8 | TRBD2 | many | CASSLTGGWTDTQYF | TGTGCCAGCAGCTTGACGGGGGGGTGGACAGATACGCAGTATTTT
TRBJ2-2 | 16 | TRBV5-5 | - | many | CASSLGRMGVTGELFF | TGTGCCAGCAGCTTGGGGCGAATGGGGGTCACCGGGGAGCTGTTTTTT
TRBJ1-5 | 12 | TRBV24-1 | - | many | CATSDLGQPQHF | TGTGCCACCAGTGATTTGGGTCAGCCCCAGCATTTT
TRBJ2-7 | 12 | TRBV9 | - | - | CASSVEKGYQYF | TGTGCCAGCAGCGTAGAAAAGGGGTATCAGTACTTC
TRBJ1-1 | 14 | TRBV2 | - | many | CASSERRMNTEAFF | TGTGCCAGCAGTGAGAGGAGGATGAACACTGAAGCTTTCTTT
TRBJ1-1 | 16 | TRBV9 | - | many | CASSVEPYLMNTEAFF | TGTGCCAGCAGCGTAGAACCTTATCTTATGAACACTGAAGCTTTCTTT
TRBJ1-3 | 14 | TRBV7-8 | - | many | CASSTPSSGNTIYF | TGTGCCAGCAGCACGCCGAGCTCTGGAAACACCATATATTTT
TRBJ2-7 | 15 | TRBV11-2 | - | many | CASSFAGWLKYEQYF | TGTGCCAGCAGCTTTGCGGGATGGCTTAAGTACGAGCAGTACTTC
TRBJ1-6 | 15 | TRBV27 | TRBD1 | many | CASSLTGTGNSPLHF | TGTGCCAGCAGTTTAACCGGGACAGGGAATTCACCCCTCCACTTT
TRBJ1-3 | 16 | TRBV20-1 | - | - | CSASPITGWSGNTIYF | TGCAGTGCTAGCCCAATAACAGGGTGGTCTGGAAACACCATATATTTT
TRBJ2-1 | 14 | TRBV25-1 | TRBD2 | many | CASSDLLADNEQFF | TGTGCCAGCAGTGATCTCCTAGCGGACAATGAGCAGTTCTTC
TRBJ2-5 | 15 | TRBV3-1 | - | many | CASSQEWGVEETQYF | TGTGCCAGCAGCCAAGAATGGGGGGTTGAGGAGACCCAGTACTTC
TRBJ2-5 | 14 | TRBV16 | - | many | CASSQLGGQETQYF | TGTGCCAGCAGCCAATTGGGGGGACAAGAGACCCAGTACTTC
TRBJ2-7 | 13 | TRBV7-2 | - | many | CASSLVSSYEQYF | TGTGCCAGCAGCTTGGTGAGCTCCTACGAGCAGTACTTC
TRBJ2-1 | 13 | TRBV20-1 | TRBD2 | many | CSARGLAGYGQFF | TGCAGTGCTAGAGGCCTAGCGGGATATGGGCAGTTCTTC
TRBJ2-1 | 17 | TRBV2 | - | medium-sized | CASREIRDGGSYNEQFF | TGTGCCAGCAGGGAGATCAGGGACGGGGGATCCTACAATGAGCAGTTCTTC
TRBJ2-2 | 13 | TRBV7-2 | - | many | CASTLTTTGELFF | TGTGCCAGCACATTGACAACGACCGGGGAGCTGTTTTTT
TRBJ2-1 | 15 | TRBV6-2/TRBV6-3 | TRBD2 | many | CASSSSGTSYNEQFF | TGTGCCAGCAGCTCTAGCGGAACCTCCTACAATGAGCAGTTCTTC
TRBJ2-5 | 15 | TRBV3-1 | - | many | CASSPNPGQQETQYF | TGTGCCAGCAGCCCAAACCCAGGGCAGCAAGAGACCCAGTACTTC
TRBJ1-5 | 14 | TRBV2 | - | many | CASRGTISGQPQHF | TGTGCCAGCAGGGGGACTATTAGCGGGCAGCCCCAGCATTTT
TRBJ2-6 | 15 | TRBV2 | - | - | CASTNVGFGANVLTF | TGTGCCAGCACCAACGTGGGGTTTGGGGCCAACGTCCTGACTTTC